The text below deals with one TCR beta chain. Its antigen is unidentified. This CDR3 is built from 15 residues. The germline V gene has CDR1 SGHDN and CDR2 FVKESK. Trimming removed 4 bases from V and 0 bases from J, with 12 bases in between. This sample was taken from a study of T cell responses to AZD1222 COVID-19 vaccine. The study, taken as a whole, reports: The donor group comprised mostly white British people and more females; the analysis possibly underestimated clonal diversity.

The data were produced by immunoSEQ multiplex PCR, yet TCRdb's version contains in-frame clones alone and is incomplete. This table has 90,000 to 110,000 clones, more than 75% appearing once. The J gene is TRBJ1-1, the V gene TRBV14, with D perhaps matching TRBD1 (6 bases). This clonotype originated in an adult in good health. Sequences were derived from peripheral blood, sampled on day 0 of AZD1222 vaccination. CDR3 bases: TGTGCCAGCAGCCCGCAGAACAGGGTGAACACTGAAGCTTTCTTT. It yields the protein CASSPQNRVNTEAFF.